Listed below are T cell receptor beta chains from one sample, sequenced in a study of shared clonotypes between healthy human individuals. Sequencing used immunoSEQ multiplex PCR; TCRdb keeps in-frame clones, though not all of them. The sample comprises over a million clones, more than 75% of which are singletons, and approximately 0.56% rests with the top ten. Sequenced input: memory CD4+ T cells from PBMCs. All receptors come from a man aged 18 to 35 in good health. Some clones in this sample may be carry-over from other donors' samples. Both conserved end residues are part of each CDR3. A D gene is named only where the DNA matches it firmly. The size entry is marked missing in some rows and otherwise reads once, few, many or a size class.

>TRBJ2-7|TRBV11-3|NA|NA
TGTGCCAGCAGCCCTGGGGGGACCCGCGACGAGCAGTACTTC
CASSPGGTRDEQYF
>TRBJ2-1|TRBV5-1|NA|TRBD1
TGCGCCAGCAGCCTACAGACAGGGACCAATGAGCAGTTCTTC
CASSLQTGTNEQFF
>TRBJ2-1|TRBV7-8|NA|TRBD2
TGTGCCAGCAGCTTAGCGCAACTAGCGGTATCCTACAATGAGCAGTTCTTC
CASSLAQLAVSYNEQFF
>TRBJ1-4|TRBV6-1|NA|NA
TGTGCCAGCAGTGAATTCCCCACCATCAATGAAAAACTGTTTTTT
CASSEFPTINEKLFF
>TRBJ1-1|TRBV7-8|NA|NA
TGTGCCAGCAGCTTAGGGGGGTTCACTGAAGCTTTCTTT
CASSLGGFTEAFF
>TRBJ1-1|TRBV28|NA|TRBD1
TGTGCCAGCAGTCCACGACAGGGGGCTGGGGACACTGAAGCTTTCTTT
CASSPRQGAGDTEAFF
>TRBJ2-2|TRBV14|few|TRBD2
TGTGCCAGCAGCCAAGATAGTACTAGCGTCAACACCGGGGAGCTGTTTTTT
CASSQDSTSVNTGELFF
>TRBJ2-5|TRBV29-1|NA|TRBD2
TGCAGCGTTGAATTGCCGGGAGGGCGGGAGACCCAGTACTTC
CSVELPGGRETQYF
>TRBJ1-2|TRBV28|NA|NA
TGTGCCAGCAGTTTCAGGGACTATGGCTACACCTTC
CASSFRDYGYTF
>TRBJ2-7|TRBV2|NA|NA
TGTGCCAGCGCGATACAGGGTAACGAGCAGTACTTC
CASAIQGNEQYF
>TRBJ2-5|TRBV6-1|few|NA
TGTGCCAGCACCTACGGGCTAAAGGAGACCCAGTACTTC
CASTYGLKETQYF
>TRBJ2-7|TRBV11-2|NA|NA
TGTGCCAGCAGCTTAGGTCTAGCGTTCTACGAGCAGTACTTC
CASSLGLAFYEQYF
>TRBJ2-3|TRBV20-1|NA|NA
TGCCCCCCAACGGGCCGGGATACGCAGTATTTT
CPPTGRDTQYF
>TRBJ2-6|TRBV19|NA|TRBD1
TGTGCCAGTAGCCCCCTGACAGGGGGAGGATCTGGGGCCAACGTCCTGACTTTC
CASSPLTGGGSGANVLTF
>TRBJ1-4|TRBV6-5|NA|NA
TGTGCCAGCAGCAAAACAGGGTACAATGAAAAACTGTTTTTT
CASSKTGYNEKLFF
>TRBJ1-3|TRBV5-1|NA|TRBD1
TGCGCCAGCAGCTTGCCGCTTACAGGGGAGGGAAACACCATATATTTT
CASSLPLTGEGNTIYF
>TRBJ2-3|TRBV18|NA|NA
TGTGCCAGCTCACCAGGGACCCGCACAGATACGCAGTATTTT
CASSPGTRTDTQYF
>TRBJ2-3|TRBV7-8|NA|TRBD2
TGTGCCAGCAGCTTGTTGACTAGCGGGAGGACAGATACGCAGTATTTT
CASSLLTSGRTDTQYF
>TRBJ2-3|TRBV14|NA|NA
TGTGCCAGCAGCCAAAGACGGAGCTCCCTCACAGATACGCAGTATTTT
CASSQRRSSLTDTQYF
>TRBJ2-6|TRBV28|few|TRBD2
TGTGCCAGCTTCGCGGGGGGCGGCAACGTCCTGACTTTC
CASFAGGGNVLTF
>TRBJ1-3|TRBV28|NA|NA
TGTGCCAGCAGTGTGATACCTGGAAACACCATATATTTT
CASSVIPGNTIYF
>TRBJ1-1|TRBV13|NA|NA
TGTGCCAGCCGAGGGGCGAACACTGAAGCTTTCTTT
CASRGANTEAFF